This TCR beta chain was sequenced in a study of T cell repertoires in cytomegalovirus infection. Across the whole study: Newly reported HLA-C-restricted and thoroughly characterized HLA-B-restricted CMV epitopes were employed. The public TCR beta signatures pointed to both CMV infection and matching HLA type.

V lost 8 bases to trimming and J lost 2 bases, with 19 bases between them. The CDR3 covers 15 residues. Germline V gives CDR1 MNHNS, CDR2 SASEGT. Via MiXCR, TCRdb re-called the reads, giving one row per CDR3 protein. The sample has tens of thousands of distinct CDR3 sequences; 20% to 30% are singletons. Comment on this clonotype: The antigen is not known.

The TCR comes from a human donor in good health (CMV status not recorded). Some clones in this sample may be carry-over from other donors' samples. The V call is TRBV6-1, the J call TRBJ2-7; D is uncertain. This specimen consisted of CD8+ T cells from cultured PBMCs, obtained from culture after CMV antigen stimulation. The CDR3 region is CASRMDGQKAYEQYF. CDR3 bases: TGTGCCAGCCGAATGGACGGGCAGAAAGCCTACGAGCAGTACTTC.